The following is a T cell receptor beta chain sequence with its context. Its specificity is unknown. Primers included in the PCR were 60 Vbeta and 13 Jbeta primers. The authors' processing: Counted up in a later analysis, unique TCR beta chains came to about 80 million, with around 10 million shared. Sequenced by immunoSEQ multiplex PCR; TCRdb stores in-frame clones only, minus some. From that table come the V and J calls and clone size; the DNA was used to work out D and trimming. The sample shows about 73,000 clones, under 80% of them seen only once. This record comes from a study of cytomegalovirus exposure and HLA in healthy donors. The study sampled nominally healthy donors, though unrecorded immune exposures were likely. Study outcomes and limitations: Later analysis identified several of the most significant clusters that appeared linked to common viral pathogens.

With 2 bases removed from V and 0 bases from J, the gap between germline ends came to 11 bases. The CDR3 has 15 residues. Germline V gene data show CDR1 as KGHSH and CDR2 as LQKENI. The chain has TRBV18 and TRBJ2-7; D uncertain. This receptor was obtained from a woman aged 45-65 years in good health and CMV-seropositive. The sample consisted of PBMCs. The CDR3 region is CASSPAGMLSYEQYF. CDR3 DNA: TGTGCCAGCTCACCAGCCGGTATGCTCTCCTACGAGCAGTACTTC. The variable domain in full, with the rest retrieved from reference TRBV18 and TRBJ2-7, is NAGVMQNPRHLVRRRGQEARLRCSPMKGHSHVYWYRQLPEEGLKFMVYLQKENIIDESGMPKERFSAEFPKEGPSILRIQQVVRGDSAAYFCASSPAGMLSYEQYFGPGTRLTVT.